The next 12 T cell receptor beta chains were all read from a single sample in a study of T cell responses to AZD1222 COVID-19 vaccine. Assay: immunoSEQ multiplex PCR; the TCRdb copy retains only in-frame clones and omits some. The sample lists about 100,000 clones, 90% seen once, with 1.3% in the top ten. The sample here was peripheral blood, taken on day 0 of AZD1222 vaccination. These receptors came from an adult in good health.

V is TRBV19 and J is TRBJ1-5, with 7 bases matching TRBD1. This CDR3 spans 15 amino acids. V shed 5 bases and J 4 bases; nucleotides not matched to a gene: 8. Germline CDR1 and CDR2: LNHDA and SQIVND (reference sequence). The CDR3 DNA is TGTGCCAGTAGTGGCCAAGGGGGCCTTAATCAGCCCCAGCATTTT. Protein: CASSGQGGLNQPQHF.

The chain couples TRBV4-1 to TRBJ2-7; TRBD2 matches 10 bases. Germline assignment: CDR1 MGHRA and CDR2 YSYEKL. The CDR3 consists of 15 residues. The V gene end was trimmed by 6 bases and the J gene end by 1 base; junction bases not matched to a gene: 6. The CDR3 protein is CASSSGTSVSYEQYF. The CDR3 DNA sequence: TGCGCCAGCAGTTCCGGGACTAGCGTTTCCTACGAGCAGTACTTC.

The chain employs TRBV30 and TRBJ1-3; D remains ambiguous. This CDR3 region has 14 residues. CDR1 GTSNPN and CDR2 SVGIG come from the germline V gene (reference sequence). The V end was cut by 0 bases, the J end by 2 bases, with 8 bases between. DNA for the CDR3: TGTGCCTGGAGTGTAAAGTCAGCTGGAAACACCATATATTTT. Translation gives CAWSVKSAGNTIYF.

The CDR3 DNA follows: TGTGCCAGCCGTCTATTCAAGGACACCGGGGAGCTGTTTTTT. Amino acid sequence: CASRLFKDTGELFF. V is TRBV6-5 and J is TRBJ2-2, with no clear D. The V end was cut by 8 bases, the J end by 3 bases, with 13 bases between. Germline lookup yields CDR1 MNHEY and CDR2 SVGAGI. The CDR3 totals 14 residues.

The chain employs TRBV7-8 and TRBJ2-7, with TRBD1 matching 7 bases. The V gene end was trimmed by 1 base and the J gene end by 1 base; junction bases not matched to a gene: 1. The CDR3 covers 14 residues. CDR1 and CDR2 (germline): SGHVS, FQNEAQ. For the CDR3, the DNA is TGTGCCAGCAGCTTAGTACAGGGGTCCTACGAGCAGTACTTC. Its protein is CASSLVQGSYEQYF. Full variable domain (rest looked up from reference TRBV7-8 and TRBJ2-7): GAGVSQSPRYKVAKRGQDVALRCDPISGHVSLFWYQQALGQGPEFLTYFQNEAQLDKSGLPSDRFFAERPEGSVSTLKIQRTQQEDSAVYLCASSLVQGSYEQYFGPGTRLTVT.

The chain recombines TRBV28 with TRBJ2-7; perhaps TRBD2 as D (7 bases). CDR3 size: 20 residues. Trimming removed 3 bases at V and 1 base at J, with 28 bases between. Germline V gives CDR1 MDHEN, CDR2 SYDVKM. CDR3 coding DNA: TGTGCCAGCAGTTTTCCGAACCCCCGGACCGGGGGGCAACTTTCCTACGAGCAGTACTTC. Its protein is CASSFPNPRTGGQLSYEQYF.

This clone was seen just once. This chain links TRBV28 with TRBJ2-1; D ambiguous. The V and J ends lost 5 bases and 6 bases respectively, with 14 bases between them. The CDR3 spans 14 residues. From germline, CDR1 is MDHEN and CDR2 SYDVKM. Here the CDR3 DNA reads TGTGCCAGCAGTATAGGGAATCAGCGCAATGAGCAGTTCTTC. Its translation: CASSIGNQRNEQFF.

The CDR3 here is CATSSGRQGTQPQHF. The CDR3 DNA sequence: TGTGCCACCTCCTCCGGAAGACAGGGAACCCAGCCCCAGCATTTT. The chain carries TRBV2 and TRBJ1-5; 7 nucleotides agree with TRBD1. The CDR3 loop spans 15 amino acids. CDR1 and CDR2 (germline): SNHLY, FYNNEI. V lost 10 bases to trimming and J lost 7 bases; unmatched junction nucleotides: 16.

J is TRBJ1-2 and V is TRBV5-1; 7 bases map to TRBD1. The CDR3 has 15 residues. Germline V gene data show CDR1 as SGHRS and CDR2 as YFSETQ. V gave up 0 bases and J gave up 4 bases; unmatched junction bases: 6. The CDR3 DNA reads TGCGCCAGCAGCTTGGATCAGGCAGGGGGCTATGGCTACACCTTC. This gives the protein CASSLDQAGGYGYTF.

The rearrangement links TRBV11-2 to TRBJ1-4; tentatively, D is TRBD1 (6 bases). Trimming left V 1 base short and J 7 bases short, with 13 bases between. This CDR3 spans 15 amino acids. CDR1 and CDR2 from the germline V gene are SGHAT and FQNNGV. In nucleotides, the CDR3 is TGTGCCAGCAGCTTAGGAGTGACAGGAGCTGAAAAACTGTTTTTT. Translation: CASSLGVTGAEKLFF.

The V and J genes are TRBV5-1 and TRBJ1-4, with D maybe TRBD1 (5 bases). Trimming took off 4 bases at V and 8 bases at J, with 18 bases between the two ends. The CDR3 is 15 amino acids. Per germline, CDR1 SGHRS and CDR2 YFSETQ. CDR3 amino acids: CASSPGQLGGEKLFF. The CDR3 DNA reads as TGCGCCAGCAGCCCGGGGCAGCTTGGAGGGGAAAAACTGTTTTTT.

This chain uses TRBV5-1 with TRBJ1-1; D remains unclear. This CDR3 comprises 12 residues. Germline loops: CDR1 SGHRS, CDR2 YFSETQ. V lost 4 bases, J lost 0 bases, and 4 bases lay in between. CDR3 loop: CASSEVNTEAFF. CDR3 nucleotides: TGCGCCAGCAGCGAGGTGAACACTGAAGCTTTCTTT.